Listed here is a single T cell receptor beta chain. What antigen it recognizes has not been identified. Nothing much larger sits one base from this clone, and base qualities are not available. The germline V gene gives CDR1 as SGHNT and CDR2 as YENEEA. V gives up 5 bases and J gives up 5 bases, and the segment between their germline ends measures 14 bases. From its cysteine to its phenylalanine, the CDR3 spans 14 amino acids. Only the CDR3 region is kept as DNA, spanning 42 bases read in frame from base 1. The record originates from a study of blood T cells in healthy people across ages (dated by TCRdb to about 2015). Background for the entire study: In model experiments, template switching captured roughly one uniquely barcoded TCR beta cDNA molecule for every two T cells. Using deep sequencing normalized with unique cDNA molecular identifiers, the study measured how TCR beta repertoire diversity changes with age. Donors were grouped into four age groups: young (average about 15 years), middle-aged (about 40), aged (approximately 67) and long-lived (less than 85). To avoid experimental bias, donors of different ages were distributed randomly across sequencing lanes. Using the same blood draw, the study looked at two additional independent replicas of 1 million unique cDNA reads for two donors, one aged 18 to 30 and the other aged 80 or older.

Summary of the overall study and its limitations: Observed TCR beta diversity per million T cells fell roughly linearly with age, and a significant reduction was already apparent by age approximately 41. The CMV infection status of donors was not known, potentially confounding age-related changes in expanded clonotypes. Since profiling was done on bulk unsorted PBMCs, naive and antigen-experienced compartments could not be conclusively compared. Observed TCR beta diversity correlated strongly with the percentage of naive T cells measured by flow cytometry. Estimates of total diversity from one million sequenced T cells were regarded as lower bounds and underestimates. Compared with the aged group, the long-lived group had more naive CD4+ T cells, fewer expanded clones and increased TCR diversity, a pattern suggesting age selection.

The 39 donors, aged about 6 to 100 years, were systemically healthy Caucasian individuals from Russia. Roughly 11 milliliters of peripheral blood were drawn from each donor into EDTA-treated Vacutainer tubes. Ficoll-Paque density-gradient centrifugation was used to isolate PBMCs, with at least 6.5 million per sample. Trizol reagent was used to extract total RNA from the PBMCs, yielding at least 6 micrograms per sample. For every donor, flow cytometry on a PBMC aliquot measured the percentage of naive CD45RAhigh/CD27high T cells. Library preparation was by 5' RACE. TCRdb records Illumina HiSeq 2500 as the sequencer. A second PCR of roughly 6 to 11 cycles was performed with a sample-barcoded 5' primer and a J-beta primer mix. Each TCR beta cDNA molecule received a unique molecular identifier from a template-switch 5' adaptor carrying 12 random nucleotides. Each sample yielded at least 3 million CDR3-containing paired-end reads. All of the RNA was converted into first-strand cDNA using the Mint cDNA synthesis kit, with a TRBC-specific oligonucleotide serving as the primer. Following uracil-DNA glycosylase treatment, a first 18-cycle PCR with universal primers M1SS and BC2_uni_R was performed on all cDNA. As for the original processing: For normalization, 1 million high-quality reads were randomly selected from each sample, with every read carrying a distinct molecular identifier. Instead of being binned into consensus sequences, reads with shared molecular identifiers were discarded. MiTCR, set to a Q25 quality threshold and the strictest error-elimination algorithm, was used for CDR3 identification, clonotype clustering and error correction. A nonparametric unseen species model using Euler transformation provided a lower-bound estimate of total TCR beta diversity. TCRdb handled the public reads itself, with Q25 trimming in fastp and clone calling in MiXCR, and kept productive beta chains. For every CDR3 protein sequence, its rows merge into one entry that carries the most common genes and DNA. TCRdb, not the original authors, processed these V and J calls. The sample contains about a million distinct CDR3 sequences, just over 50% of them found a single time. About 21% of the sample lies in the top ten.

This TCR derives from an older woman in good health. Sequenced sample: blood. The V gene is TRBV11-3 and the J gene is TRBJ2-3, with the D call perhaps TRBD1 or TRBD2, as 5 bases match in each case. The nucleotide sequence is given as TGTGCCAGCAGCCCAGACGGGGCGGGAGATACGCAGTATTTT. This encodes CASSPDGAGDTQYF.